This TCR beta chain was sequenced in a study of molecular identifiers for immune sequencing clone quantification. Overall study context: The replicates split RNA from around 18,000 or 91,000 naive CD8 cells five ways and sequenced four. General study results and limits: Over 98% of effector molecules, but under 1% in naive cells, were held by clones with more than 20 RNA copies. Molecules of identical TCR sharing a barcode could underestimate highly expanded clone sizes.

CDR3 length equals 14 residues. Germline V gene data show CDR1 as SQVTM and CDR2 as ANQGSEA. The junction had 7 bases not matched to a gene; V was cut back by 4 bases and J by 4 bases. Isolation of naive CD8 T cells was achieved by sorting on a CD8+CD4-CCR7+CD45RA+ phenotype. This clonotype was observed at least ten times. Its antigen is unknown. TCRdb fed the PCR reads into MiXCR, producing one record per CDR3 protein. Altogether fewer than 45,000 distinct CDR3 sequences are present, 15% to 20% being singletons, with the ten largest covering 7.1%. The sequence came from a human donor in good health. Some libraries in this study had Jurkat cell RNA spiked in. The V and J genes are TRBV29-1 and TRBJ1-1, with 9 positions matching TRBD1. The sample consisted of naive CD8+ T cells from blood, with Jurkat cell RNA spiked in. Subset meaning: FACS-sorted CD8+CD4-CCR7+CD45RA+ naive T cells. CDR3 loop: CSVAGQGWSTEAFF. For the CDR3, the DNA is TGCAGCGTTGCGGGACAGGGTTGGAGCACTGAAGCTTTCTTT.